The 22 T cell receptor beta chains in this list originate from one sample, sequenced in a study of blood T cell repertoires in COVID-19. Only in-frame clones appear in the TCRdb table, and some are missing; sequencing was by immunoSEQ multiplex PCR. The sample has around 260,000 clones; approximately 90% are singletons. Input material: peripheral blood. These TCRs come from a man younger than 30 with active or convalescent COVID-19.

This sequence joins TRBV29-1 and TRBJ1-2; 8 bases align to TRBD1. The trim removed 5 bases at V and 2 bases at J, leaving 7 bases unmatched. The CDR3 contains 14 residues. Germline values: CDR1 SQVTM, CDR2 ANQGSEA. DNA for the CDR3: TGCAGCGTTTTTCGACAGGGGTGGAACTATGGCTACACCTTC. The encoded protein is CSVFRQGWNYGYTF.

V and J are TRBV16 and TRBJ1-4; D is possibly TRBD1 (5 bases). In germline, CDR1 is KGHSY, CDR2 FQNENV. V lost 1 base to trimming and J lost 6 bases, with 18 bases between them. The CDR3 consists of 17 residues. The CDR3 is CASSQLVVGRRDEKLFF. CDR3 nucleotide sequence: TGTGCCAGCAGCCAATTGGTTGTGGGGCGCAGAGATGAAAAACTGTTTTTT.

The CDR3 region has the DNA TGTGCCAGCAGTTTGTTTCGCACCGGGGAGCTGTTTTTT. Translating gives CASSLFRTGELFF. This chain uses TRBV12-3 or TRBV12-4 with TRBJ2-2; no reliable D call. V lost 3 bases and J lost 4, with 6 bases in between. This CDR3 contains 13 residues.

The CDR3 sequence is CSAGQGVGNTIYF. The CDR3 DNA reads as TGCAGCGCTGGACAGGGGGTTGGAAACACCATATATTTT. V usage is TRBV29-1 and J usage is TRBJ1-3; 10 bases fit TRBD1. Per the germline V gene, CDR1 is SQVTM and CDR2 is ANQGSEA. The ends lost 7 bases at V and 3 bases at J; junction bases unmatched: 3. The CDR3 spans 13 residues.

V is TRBV10-3 and J is TRBJ1-2; TRBD1 matches 10 bases. The CDR3 is made up of 14 amino acids. The J segment lost 8 bases and the V segment lost 0 bases, leaving 3 bases of the junction unmatched. CDR1 is ENHRY and CDR2 is SYGVKD in the germline V gene. CDR3 coding DNA: TGTGCCATCAGTGAGTCCGGGACAGGGGAAGGCTACACCTTC. It translates to CAISESGTGEGYTF.

This rearrangement joins TRBV15 to TRBJ2-5; weak D call: TRBD2 (6 bases). Trimming removed 3 bases at V and 5 bases at J, with 16 bases between. Germline V gene lookup returns CDR1 LNHNV and CDR2 YYDKDF (reference sequence). The CDR3 extends over 15 amino acids. CDR3 amino acids: CATSRAVVGGETQYF. CDR3 DNA: TGTGCCACCAGCAGGGCCGTGGTTGGGGGGGAGACCCAGTACTTC.

This clone occurred a few times. The chain's CDR3 is CASSLEPIGVSGELFF. For the CDR3, the DNA is TGTGCCAGCAGCTTAGAGCCTATAGGGGTGTCCGGGGAGCTGTTTTTT. The gene calls are TRBV7-3 and TRBJ2-2, with D possibly matching TRBD1 (5 bases). Trimming left V 2 bases short and J 6 bases short, with 16 bases between. The CDR3 has 16 residues. Germline V CDR1 and CDR2: SGHTA, FQGTGA. Filled out from reference TRBV7-3 and TRBJ2-2, the complete variable domain reads GAGVSQTPSNKVTEKGKYVELRCDPISGHTALYWYRQSLGQGPEFLIYFQGTGAADDSGLPNDRFFAVRPEGSVSTLKIQRTERGDSAVYLCASSLEPIGVSGELFFGEGSRLTVL.

The chain uses TRBV3-1 (or the pseudogene TRBV3-2) and TRBJ2-3; 9 nucleotides align to TRBD1. This CDR3 spans 16 amino acids. Looked up from germline, CDR1 is LGHDT and CDR2 is YNNKEL (reference sequence). V shed 2 bases and J 3 bases; nucleotides not matched to a gene: 6. In DNA form, the CDR3 reads TGTGCCAGCAGCCAACGGACAGGGGATGTGACAGATACGCAGTATTTT. It encodes CASSQRTGDVTDTQYF.

This clone was counted once. This chain joins TRBV11-3 and TRBJ2-7; TRBD2 matches 7 bases. The junction had 6 bases not matched to a gene; V was cut back by 0 bases and J by 4 bases. The germline gives CDR1 SGHNT, CDR2 YENEEA. The CDR3 is 15 amino acids. The CDR3 DNA is TGTGCCAGCAGCTTAGATGGTGGGAGGGAGTACGAGCAGTACTTC. Protein sequence: CASSLDGGREYEQYF.

The chain recombines TRBV12-3 or TRBV12-4 with TRBJ1-1; no firm D call. Trimming cost V 6 bases and J 0 bases, with 8 bases left between them. CDR3 length: 13 residues. The CDR3 nucleotides are TGTGCCAGCAGCCAACTTATGAACACTGAAGCTTTCTTT. This codes for CASSQLMNTEAFF.

The chain carries TRBV2 and TRBJ1-1; maybe TRBD1 (6 bases). V lost 7 bases and J 7 bases, leaving 13 bases between the germline ends. The CDR3 sequence is 12 residues long. Germline V lookup: CDR1 SNHLY, CDR2 FYNNEI. This chain's CDR3 is CASTPDSNEAFF. CDR3 DNA: TGTGCCAGCACTCCGGACAGTAATGAAGCTTTCTTT.

V and J are TRBV29-1 and TRBJ2-3; 9 bases are shared with TRBD2. V gave up 6 bases and J gave up 0 bases; unmatched junction bases: 7. This CDR3 has 15 residues. Germline V gives CDR1 SQVTM, CDR2 ANQGSEA. CDR3 nucleotide sequence: TGCAGCGTAGAACTAGCGGGTTCTAGCACAGATACGCAGTATTTT. Its protein is CSVELAGSSTDTQYF.

The sample holds many counts of this clone. The chain recombines TRBV6-2 or TRBV6-3 with TRBJ1-1; D is ambiguous. The CDR3 loop spans 15 amino acids. Trimming took off 4 bases at V and 1 base at J, with 13 bases between the two ends. The germline V gene encodes CDR1 MNHEY and CDR2 SVGEGT. The CDR3 spells CASSFLAGWNTEAFF. CDR3 nucleotides: TGTGCCAGCAGTTTTCTTGCCGGGTGGAACACTGAAGCTTTCTTT.

The V and J genes are TRBV19 and TRBJ2-3, with a possible D match to TRBD2 (5 bases). This CDR3 comprises 16 residues. Trimming cost V 0 bases and J 2 bases, with 12 bases left between them. In germline, CDR1 is LNHDA, CDR2 SQIVND (reference sequence). The CDR3 loop is CASSIDTARDTDTQYF. The CDR3 nucleotides read TGTGCCAGTAGTATAGATACAGCCCGGGACACAGATACGCAGTATTTT.

The chain couples TRBV12-3 or TRBV12-4 to TRBJ2-7, with 7 bases fitting TRBD1. The CDR3 totals 13 residues. The J segment lost 5 bases and the V segment lost 2 bases, leaving 3 bases of the junction unmatched. CDR3 nucleotides: TGTGCCAGCAGTTTAAACAGGGGAGACGAGCAGTACTTC. It translates to CASSLNRGDEQYF.

The rearrangement links TRBV7-9 to TRBJ2-7, with D maybe TRBD2 (7 bases). The V end was cut by 5 bases, the J end by 2 bases, with 16 bases between. Germline V gives CDR1 SEHNR, CDR2 FQNEAQ (reference sequence). The CDR3 is 15 residues long. As DNA, the CDR3 is TGTGCCAGCAGCCCTCGGGGGAGGGGGGCCTACGAGCAGTACTTC. Translation gives CASSPRGRGAYEQYF.

The V and J genes are TRBV2 and TRBJ1-2; maybe TRBD1 (5 bases). V was cut by 2 bases and J by 5 bases, with 12 bases left in between. Germline loops: CDR1 SNHLY, CDR2 FYNNEI. The CDR3 consists of 14 residues. The CDR3 loop reads CASSEQGGEYGYTF. DNA of the CDR3: TGTGCCAGCAGTGAACAGGGCGGCGAATATGGCTACACCTTC.

The chain joins TRBV12-3 or TRBV12-4 to TRBJ1-2; 8 nucleotides agree with TRBD1. The CDR3 sequence is 13 residues long. With V trimmed by 1 base and J by 8 bases, 3 bases remained unmatched. The CDR3 loop is CASSLVQGDGYTF. CDR3 DNA: TGTGCCAGCAGTTTAGTACAGGGGGACGGCTACACCTTC.

The rearrangement links TRBV6-5 to TRBJ1-2; a weak D match, TRBD1 (6 bases). This CDR3 is built from 14 residues. Trimming stripped 0 bases from V and 3 bases from J, with 8 bases between. Germline V lookup: CDR1 MNHEY, CDR2 SVGAGI. CDR3 region: CASSYSGTYYGYTF. CDR3 bases: TGTGCCAGCAGTTACTCCGGGACATACTATGGCTACACCTTC.

V and J are TRBV5-5 and TRBJ2-7; TRBD1 aligns across 8 bases. Germline-derived CDR1 and CDR2 are SGHKS and YYEKEE (reference sequence). V dropped 2 bases and J dropped 2; count of bases not matched to a gene: 6. The CDR3 is made up of 15 amino acids. In DNA, the CDR3 is TGTGCCAGCAGCTTAACTCAGGGGGCGGCCTACGAGCAGTACTTC. Translated, it gives CASSLTQGAAYEQYF.

The rearrangement links TRBV29-1 to TRBJ1-1; 10 bases match TRBD1. Germline V gene lookup returns CDR1 SQVTM and CDR2 ANQGSEA. The CDR3 contains 13 residues. V lost 7 bases and J lost 6; bases outside the gene matches: 8. CDR3 region: CSAVRDRGAEAFF. Written as DNA, the CDR3 is TGCAGCGCCGTCCGGGACAGGGGTGCTGAAGCTTTCTTT. The whole variable domain, remainder taken from reference TRBV29-1 and TRBJ1-1, is SAVISQKPSRDICQRGTSLTIQCQVDSQVTMMFWYRQQPGQSLTLIATANQGSEATYESGFVIDKFPISRPNLTFSTLTVSNMSPEDSSIYLCSAVRDRGAEAFFGQGTRLTVV.

A single count supports this clone. The V call is TRBV3-1 (or the pseudogene TRBV3-2), the J call TRBJ2-5; no firm D call. V was cut by 1 base and J by 2 bases, with 5 bases left in between. CDR1 and CDR2 (germline): LGHDT, YNNKEL (reference sequence). The CDR3 runs 13 residues. For the CDR3, the DNA is TGTGCCAGCAGCCAAGGTACACAAGAGACCCAGTACTTC. It codes for CASSQGTQETQYF.